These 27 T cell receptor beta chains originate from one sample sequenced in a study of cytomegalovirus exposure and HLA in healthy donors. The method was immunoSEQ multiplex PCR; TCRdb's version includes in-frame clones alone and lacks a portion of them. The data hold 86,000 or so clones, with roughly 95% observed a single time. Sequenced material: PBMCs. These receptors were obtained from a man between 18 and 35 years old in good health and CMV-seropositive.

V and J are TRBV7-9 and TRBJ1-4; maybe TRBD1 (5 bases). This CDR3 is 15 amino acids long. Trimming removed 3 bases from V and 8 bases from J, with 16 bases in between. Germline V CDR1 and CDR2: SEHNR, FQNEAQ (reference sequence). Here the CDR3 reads CASSFLDTKREKLFF. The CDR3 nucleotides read TGTGCCAGCAGCTTCCTGGACACCAAAAGGGAAAAACTGTTTTTT.

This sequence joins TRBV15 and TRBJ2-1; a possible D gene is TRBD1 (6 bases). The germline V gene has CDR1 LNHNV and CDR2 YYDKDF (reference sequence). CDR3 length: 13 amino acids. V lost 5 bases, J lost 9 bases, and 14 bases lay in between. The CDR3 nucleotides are TGTGCCACCAGCGTTTACAGGGCAGGTGAGCAGTTCTTC. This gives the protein CATSVYRAGEQFF.

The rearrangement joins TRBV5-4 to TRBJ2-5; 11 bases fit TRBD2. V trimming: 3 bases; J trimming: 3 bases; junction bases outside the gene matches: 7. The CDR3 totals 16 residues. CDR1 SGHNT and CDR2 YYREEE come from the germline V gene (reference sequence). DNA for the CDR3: TGTGCCAGCAGCTCACCTAGCGGGAGGTCGGAAGAGACCCAGTACTTC. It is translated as CASSSPSGRSEETQYF.

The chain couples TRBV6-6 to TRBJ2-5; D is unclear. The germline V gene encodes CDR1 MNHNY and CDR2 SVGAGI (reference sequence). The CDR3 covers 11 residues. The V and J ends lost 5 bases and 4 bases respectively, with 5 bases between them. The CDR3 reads CASSNGETQYF. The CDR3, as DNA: TGTGCCAGCAGTAACGGAGAGACCCAGTACTTC.

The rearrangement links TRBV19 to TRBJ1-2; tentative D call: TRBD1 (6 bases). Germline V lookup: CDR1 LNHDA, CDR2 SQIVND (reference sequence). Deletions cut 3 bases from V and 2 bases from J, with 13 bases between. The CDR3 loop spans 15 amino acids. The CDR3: CASSIRAGVNYGYTF. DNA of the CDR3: TGTGCCAGTAGTATCCGTGCAGGGGTCAACTATGGCTACACCTTC. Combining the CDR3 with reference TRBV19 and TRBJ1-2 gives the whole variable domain DGGITQSPKYLFRKEGQNVTLSCEQNLNHDAMYWYRQDPGQGLRLIYYSQIVNDFQKGDIAEGYSVSREKKESFPLTVTSAQKNPTAFYLCASSIRAGVNYGYTFGSGTRLTVV.

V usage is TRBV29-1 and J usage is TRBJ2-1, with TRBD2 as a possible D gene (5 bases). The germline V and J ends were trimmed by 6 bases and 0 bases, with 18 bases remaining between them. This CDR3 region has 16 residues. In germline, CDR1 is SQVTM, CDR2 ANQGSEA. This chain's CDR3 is CSVPPPGGSSYNEQFF. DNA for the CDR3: TGCAGCGTCCCACCCCCCGGAGGAAGCTCCTACAATGAGCAGTTCTTC.

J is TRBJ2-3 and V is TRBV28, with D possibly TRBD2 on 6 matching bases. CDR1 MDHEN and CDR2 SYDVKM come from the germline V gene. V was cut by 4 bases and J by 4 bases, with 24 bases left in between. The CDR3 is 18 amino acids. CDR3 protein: CASSSFPLRGGRADTQYF. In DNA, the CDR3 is TGTGCCAGCAGTTCCTTTCCGCTCAGAGGAGGGCGGGCAGATACGCAGTATTTT.

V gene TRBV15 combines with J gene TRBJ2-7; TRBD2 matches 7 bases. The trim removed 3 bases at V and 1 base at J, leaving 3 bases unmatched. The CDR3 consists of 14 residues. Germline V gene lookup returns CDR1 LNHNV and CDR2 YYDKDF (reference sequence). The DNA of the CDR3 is TGTGCCACCAGCAGGGGAGGGCTATCCTACGAGCAGTACTTC. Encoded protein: CATSRGGLSYEQYF.

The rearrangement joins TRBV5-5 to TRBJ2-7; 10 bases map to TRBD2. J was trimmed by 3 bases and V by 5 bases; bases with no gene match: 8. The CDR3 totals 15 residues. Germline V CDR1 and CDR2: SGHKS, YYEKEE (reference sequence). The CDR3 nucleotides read TGTGCCAGCAGGGAAGGGACTAGCGCTTTCTACGAGCAGTACTTC. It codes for CASREGTSAFYEQYF.

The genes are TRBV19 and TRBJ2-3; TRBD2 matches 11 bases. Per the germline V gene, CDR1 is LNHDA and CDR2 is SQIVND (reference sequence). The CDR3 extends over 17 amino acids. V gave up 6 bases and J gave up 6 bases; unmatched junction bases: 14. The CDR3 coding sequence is TGTGCCAGTAGGCTGTCCGGGACTAGCGGAAGCGGGGATACGCAGTATTTT. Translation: CASRLSGTSGSGDTQYF.

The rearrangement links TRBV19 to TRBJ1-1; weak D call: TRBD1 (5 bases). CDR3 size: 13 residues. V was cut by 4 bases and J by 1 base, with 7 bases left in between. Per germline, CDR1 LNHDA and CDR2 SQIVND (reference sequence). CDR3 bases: TGTGCCAGTAGTAGACAGAGGAACACTGAAGCTTTCTTT. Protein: CASSRQRNTEAFF. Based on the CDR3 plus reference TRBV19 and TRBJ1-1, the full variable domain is DGGITQSPKYLFRKEGQNVTLSCEQNLNHDAMYWYRQDPGQGLRLIYYSQIVNDFQKGDIAEGYSVSREKKESFPLTVTSAQKNPTAFYLCASSRQRNTEAFFGQGTRLTVV.

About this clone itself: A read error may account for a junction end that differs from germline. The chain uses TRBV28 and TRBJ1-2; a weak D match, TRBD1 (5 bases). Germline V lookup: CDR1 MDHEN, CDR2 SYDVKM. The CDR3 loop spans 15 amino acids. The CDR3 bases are TGTGCCAGCCGTTTCCCTACGGGGGGTATCTATGGCTACACCTTC. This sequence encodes CASRFPTGGIYGYTF.

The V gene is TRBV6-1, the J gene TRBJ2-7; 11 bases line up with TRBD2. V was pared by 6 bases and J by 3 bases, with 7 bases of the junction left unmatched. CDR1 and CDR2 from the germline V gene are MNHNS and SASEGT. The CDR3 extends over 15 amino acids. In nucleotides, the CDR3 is TGTGCCAGCAGATTCCTACTAGCGGGAGTCTACGAGCAGTACTTC. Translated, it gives CASRFLLAGVYEQYF.

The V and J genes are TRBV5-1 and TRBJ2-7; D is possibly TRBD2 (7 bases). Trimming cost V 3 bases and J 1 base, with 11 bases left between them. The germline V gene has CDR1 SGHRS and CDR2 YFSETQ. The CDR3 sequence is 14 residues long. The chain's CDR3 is CASSWGRGSYEQYF. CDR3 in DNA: TGCGCCAGCAGCTGGGGGCGGGGGTCCTACGAGCAGTACTTC.

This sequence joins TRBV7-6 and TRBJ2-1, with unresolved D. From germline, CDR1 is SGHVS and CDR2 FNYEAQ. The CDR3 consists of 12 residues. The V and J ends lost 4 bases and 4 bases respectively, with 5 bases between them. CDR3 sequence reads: CASSSEYNEQFF. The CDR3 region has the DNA TGTGCCAGCAGCTCCGAGTACAATGAGCAGTTCTTC.

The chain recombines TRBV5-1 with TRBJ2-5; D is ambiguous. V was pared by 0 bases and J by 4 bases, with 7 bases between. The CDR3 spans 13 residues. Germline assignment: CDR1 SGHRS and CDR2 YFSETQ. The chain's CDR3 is CASSLVVAETQYF. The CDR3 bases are TGCGCCAGCAGCTTGGTAGTTGCAGAGACCCAGTACTTC. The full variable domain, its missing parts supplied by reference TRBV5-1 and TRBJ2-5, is KAGVTQTPRYLIKTRGQQVTLSCSPISGHRSVSWYQQTPGQGLQFLFEYFSETQRNKGNFPGRFSGRQFSNSRSEMNVSTLELGDSALYLCASSLVVAETQYFGPGTRLLVL.

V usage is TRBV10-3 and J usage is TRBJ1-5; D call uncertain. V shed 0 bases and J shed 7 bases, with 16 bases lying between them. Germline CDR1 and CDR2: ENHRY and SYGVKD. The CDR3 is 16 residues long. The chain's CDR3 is CAISESAAGYTQPQHF. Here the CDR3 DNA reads TGTGCCATCAGTGAGTCCGCTGCGGGCTATACACAGCCCCAGCATTTT.

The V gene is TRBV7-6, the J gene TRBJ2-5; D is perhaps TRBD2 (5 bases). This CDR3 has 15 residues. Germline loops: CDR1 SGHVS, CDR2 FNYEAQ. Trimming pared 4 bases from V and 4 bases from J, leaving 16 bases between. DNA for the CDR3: TGTGCCAGCAGCTACCACCCGGGAAGCAGAGAGACCCAGTACTTC. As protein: CASSYHPGSRETQYF.

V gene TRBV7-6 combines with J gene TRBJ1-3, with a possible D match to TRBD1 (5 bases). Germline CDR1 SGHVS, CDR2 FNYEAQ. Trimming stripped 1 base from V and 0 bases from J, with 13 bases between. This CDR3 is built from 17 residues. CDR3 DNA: TGTGCCAGCAGCTTAGAAGTGGGTAGGGGCTCTGGAAACACCATATATTTT. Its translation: CASSLEVGRGSGNTIYF.

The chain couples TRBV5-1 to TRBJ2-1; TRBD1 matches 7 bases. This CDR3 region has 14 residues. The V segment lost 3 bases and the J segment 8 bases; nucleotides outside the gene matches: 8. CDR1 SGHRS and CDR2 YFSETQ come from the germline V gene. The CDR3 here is CASSYTGVWYEQFF. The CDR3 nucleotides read TGCGCCAGCAGCTACACAGGGGTTTGGTATGAGCAGTTCTTC.

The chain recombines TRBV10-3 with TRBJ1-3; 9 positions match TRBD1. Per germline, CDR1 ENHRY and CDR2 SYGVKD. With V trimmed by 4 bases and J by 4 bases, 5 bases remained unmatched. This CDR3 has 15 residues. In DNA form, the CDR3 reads TGTGCCATCAGTGCGGACAGGGGCTCCGGAAACACCATATATTTT. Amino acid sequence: CAISADRGSGNTIYF.

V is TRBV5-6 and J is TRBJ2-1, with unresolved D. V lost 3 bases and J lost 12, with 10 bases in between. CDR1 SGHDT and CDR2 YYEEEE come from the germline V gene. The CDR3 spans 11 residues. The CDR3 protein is CASSSSSGQFF. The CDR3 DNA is TGTGCCAGCAGCTCGTCTTCGGGGCAGTTCTTC.

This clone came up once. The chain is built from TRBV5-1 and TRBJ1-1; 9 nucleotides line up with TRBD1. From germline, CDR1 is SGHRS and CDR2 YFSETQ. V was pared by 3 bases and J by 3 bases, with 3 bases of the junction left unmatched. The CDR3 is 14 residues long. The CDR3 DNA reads TGCGCCAGCAGCTGGGACAGGGAGGACACTGAAGCTTTCTTT. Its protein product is CASSWDREDTEAFF.

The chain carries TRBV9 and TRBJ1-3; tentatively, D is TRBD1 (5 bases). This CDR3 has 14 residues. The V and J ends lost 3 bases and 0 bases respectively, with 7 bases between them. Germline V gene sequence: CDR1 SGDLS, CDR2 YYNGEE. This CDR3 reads CASSGTTSGNTIYF. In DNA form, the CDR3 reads TGTGCCAGCAGCGGGACAACCTCTGGAAACACCATATATTTT.

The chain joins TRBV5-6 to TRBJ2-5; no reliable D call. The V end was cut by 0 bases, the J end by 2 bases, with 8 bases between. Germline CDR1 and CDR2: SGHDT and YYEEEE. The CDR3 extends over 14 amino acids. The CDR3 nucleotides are TGTGCCAGCAGCTTGGCCCAGGCGCAAGAGACCCAGTACTTC. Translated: CASSLAQAQETQYF.

CDR3 nucleotide sequence: TGTGCCAGTAGTACAACCGGGACAGGGGATTGGGAGACCCAGTACTTC. As protein: CASSTTGTGDWETQYF. The chain links TRBV19 to TRBJ2-5; 10 bases are a match to TRBD1. V was clipped by 4 bases and J by 5 bases; unmatched bases: 10. In germline, CDR1 is LNHDA, CDR2 SQIVND (reference sequence). The CDR3 spans 16 residues.

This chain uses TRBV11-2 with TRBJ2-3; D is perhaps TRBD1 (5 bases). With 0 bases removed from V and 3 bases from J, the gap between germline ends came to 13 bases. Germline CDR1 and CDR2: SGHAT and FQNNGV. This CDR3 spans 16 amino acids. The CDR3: CASSLEGPSPTDTQYF. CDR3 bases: TGTGCCAGCAGCTTAGAGGGGCCCTCCCCGACAGATACGCAGTATTTT.